The TCR beta chain described here comes from a study of read filtering for tumor transcriptome and immune sequencing. From germline, CDR1 is MNHEY and CDR2 SMNVEV (reference sequence). Trimming took 1 base from V and 4 from J, leaving 10 bases between them. The CDR3 consists of 14 residues. Molecular barcoded adaptors covering alpha/delta and beta/gamma chains were used on approximately 400 ng RNA. TCRdb called the reads again in MiXCR, with one record for every CDR3 protein. The profile shows approximately 65,000 distinct CDR3 sequences, more than 11% of them singletons. This clonotype was counted only a few times.

The chain has TRBV27 and TRBJ2-5; weak D call: TRBD2 (5 bases). The source of this sequence is a donor aged 40 or over with multiple myeloma. Specimen: a population of CD138-negative cells sorted from bone marrow. The CDR3 sequence is CASSLLASLETQYF. CDR3 in DNA: TGTGCCAGCAGTTTATTGGCTAGCCTAGAGACCCAGTACTTC.